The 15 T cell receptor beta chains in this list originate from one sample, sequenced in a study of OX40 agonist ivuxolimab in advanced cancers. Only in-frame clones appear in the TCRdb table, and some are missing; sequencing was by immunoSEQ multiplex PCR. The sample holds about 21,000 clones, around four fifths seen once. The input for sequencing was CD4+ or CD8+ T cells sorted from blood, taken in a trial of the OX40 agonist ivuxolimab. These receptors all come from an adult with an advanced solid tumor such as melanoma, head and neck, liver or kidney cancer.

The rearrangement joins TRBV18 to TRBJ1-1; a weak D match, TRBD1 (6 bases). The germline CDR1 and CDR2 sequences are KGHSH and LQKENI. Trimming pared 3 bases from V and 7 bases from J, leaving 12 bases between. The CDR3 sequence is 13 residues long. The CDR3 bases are TGTGCCAGCTCACCGGGACAACCTAATGAAGCTTTCTTT. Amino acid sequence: CASSPGQPNEAFF.

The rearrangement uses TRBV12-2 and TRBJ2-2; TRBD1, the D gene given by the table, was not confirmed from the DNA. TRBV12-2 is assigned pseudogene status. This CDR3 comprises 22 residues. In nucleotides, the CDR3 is TGTGCAAGTCGCTCTAAATCAGAGATGGGACAGCTCAGGGCAACGAACACCGGGGAGCTGTTTTTT. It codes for CASRSKSEMGQLRATNTGELFF.

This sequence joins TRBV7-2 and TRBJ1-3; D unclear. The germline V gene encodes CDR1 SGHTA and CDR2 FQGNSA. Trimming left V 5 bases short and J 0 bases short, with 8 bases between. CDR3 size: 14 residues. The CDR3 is CASSPQPSGNTIYF. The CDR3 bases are TGTGCCAGCAGCCCCCAGCCCTCTGGAAACACCATATATTTT.

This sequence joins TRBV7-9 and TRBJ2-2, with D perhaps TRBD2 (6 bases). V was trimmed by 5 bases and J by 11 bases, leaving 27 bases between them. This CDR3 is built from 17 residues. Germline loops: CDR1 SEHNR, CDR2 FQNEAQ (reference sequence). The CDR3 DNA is TGTGCCAGCAGCCATAGAAGGGGACGACCGGGACTCCCAGAGCTGTTTTTT. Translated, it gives CASSHRRGRPGLPELFF.

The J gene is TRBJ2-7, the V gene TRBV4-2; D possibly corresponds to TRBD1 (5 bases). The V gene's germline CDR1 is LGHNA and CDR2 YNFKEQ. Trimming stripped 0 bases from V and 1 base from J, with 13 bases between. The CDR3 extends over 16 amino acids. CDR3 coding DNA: TGTGCCAGCAGCCAAGATGAGGACACACTTTCCTACGAGCAGTACTTC. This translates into CASSQDEDTLSYEQYF.

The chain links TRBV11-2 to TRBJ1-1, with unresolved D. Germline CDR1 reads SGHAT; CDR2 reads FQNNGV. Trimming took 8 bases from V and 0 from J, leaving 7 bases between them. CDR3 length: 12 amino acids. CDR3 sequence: CASQRVNTEAFF. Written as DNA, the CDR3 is TGTGCCAGCCAGCGGGTGAACACTGAAGCTTTCTTT.

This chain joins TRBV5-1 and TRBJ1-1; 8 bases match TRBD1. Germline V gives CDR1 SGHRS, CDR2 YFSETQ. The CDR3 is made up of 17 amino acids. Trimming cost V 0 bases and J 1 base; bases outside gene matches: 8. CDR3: CASSLVQGANPNTEAFF. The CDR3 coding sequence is TGCGCCAGCAGCTTGGTTCAGGGGGCTAACCCGAACACTGAAGCTTTCTTT.

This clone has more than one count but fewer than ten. The CDR3 sequence: CASSYYGRRETQYF. Written as DNA, the CDR3 is TGTGCCAGCAGCTATTACGGGCGGAGAGAGACCCAGTACTTC. The chain couples TRBV7-9 to TRBJ2-5; D unresolved. Germline CDR1 is SEHNR and CDR2 is FQNEAQ (reference sequence). There are 14 residues in the CDR3. V lost 4 bases and J lost 4, with 13 bases in between.

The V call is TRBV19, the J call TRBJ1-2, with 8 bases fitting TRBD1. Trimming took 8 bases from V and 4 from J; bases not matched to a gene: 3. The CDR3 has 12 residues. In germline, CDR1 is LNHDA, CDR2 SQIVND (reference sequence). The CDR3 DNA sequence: TGTGCCAGTCGGACAGGGACCTATGGCTACACCTTC. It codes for CASRTGTYGYTF.

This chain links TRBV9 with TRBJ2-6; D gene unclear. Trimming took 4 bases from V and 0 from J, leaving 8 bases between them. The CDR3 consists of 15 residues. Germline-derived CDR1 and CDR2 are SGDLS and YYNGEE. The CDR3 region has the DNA TGTGCCAGCAGCACGGGCCCCTCTGGGGCCAACGTCCTGACTTTC. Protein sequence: CASSTGPSGANVLTF.

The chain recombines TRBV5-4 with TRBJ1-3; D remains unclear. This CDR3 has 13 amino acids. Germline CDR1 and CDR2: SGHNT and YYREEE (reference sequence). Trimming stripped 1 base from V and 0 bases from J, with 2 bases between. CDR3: CASSLSSGNTIYF. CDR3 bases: TGTGCCAGCAGCTTGTCCTCTGGAAACACCATATATTTT.

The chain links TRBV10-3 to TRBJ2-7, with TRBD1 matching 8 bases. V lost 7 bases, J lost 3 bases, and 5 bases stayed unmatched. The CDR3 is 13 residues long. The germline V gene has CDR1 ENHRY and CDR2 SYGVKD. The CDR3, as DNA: TGTGCCATCACTGGAGGGACAGGCTACGAGCAGTACTTC. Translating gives CAITGGTGYEQYF.

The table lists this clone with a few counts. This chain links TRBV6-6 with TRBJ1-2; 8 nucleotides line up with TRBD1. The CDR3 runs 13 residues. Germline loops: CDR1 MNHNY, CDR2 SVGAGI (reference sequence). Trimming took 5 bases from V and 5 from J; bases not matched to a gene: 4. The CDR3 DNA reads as TGTGCCAGCAGTCCCAGGACAGGGTATGGCTACACCTTC. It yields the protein CASSPRTGYGYTF.

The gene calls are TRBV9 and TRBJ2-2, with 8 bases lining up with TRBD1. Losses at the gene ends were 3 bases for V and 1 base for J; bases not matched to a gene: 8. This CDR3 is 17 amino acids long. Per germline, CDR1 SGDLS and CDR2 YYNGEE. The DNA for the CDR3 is TGTGCCAGCAGCGCGAACAGACAGGGGAGGAACACCGGGGAGCTGTTTTTT. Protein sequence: CASSANRQGRNTGELFF.

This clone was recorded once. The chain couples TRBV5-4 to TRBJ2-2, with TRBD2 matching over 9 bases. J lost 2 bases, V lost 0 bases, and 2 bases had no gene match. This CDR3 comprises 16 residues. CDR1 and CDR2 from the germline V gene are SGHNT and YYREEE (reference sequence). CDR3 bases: TGTGCCAGCAGCTTGGGGGGACTAGCTAACACCGGGGAGCTGTTTTTT. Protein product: CASSLGGLANTGELFF. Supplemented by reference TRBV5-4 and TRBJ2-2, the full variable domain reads ETGVTQSPTHLIKTRGQQVTLRCSSQSGHNTVSWYQQALGQGPQFIFQYYREEENGRGNFPPRFSGLQFPNYSSELNVNALELDDSALYLCASSLGGLANTGELFFGEGSRLTVL.